This T cell receptor (beta chain) was identified during a study of T cells in women clearing cervical HPV infection. Study findings and constraints: Repertoire richness, not evenness, was significantly elevated in CIN3+ cases versus controls. It is unknown whether associations predate infection; no effector/memory or HPV-specific sorting.

In germline, CDR1 is KGHSH, CDR2 LQKENI. The CDR3 runs 15 residues. As for this clone: Antigen unknown. The read halts 3 residues ahead of the CDR3 end, with the missing end drawn from the germline J gene.

Prevalent HPV16 infections were excluded; only incident single HPV16 infections included. Method: immunoSEQ multiplex PCR; TCRdb's copy keeps in-frame clones and lacks some. The sample has tens of thousands of clones, and its top ten clones hold 5% to 5.5%. This chain links TRBV18 with TRBJ2-5; D possibly corresponds to TRBD1 (7 bases). The source material was blood buffy coat. The clonotype originates from a woman aged 18 to 75 with a cervical HPV16 infection that either progressed to CIN3+ or cleared (not recorded which). CDR3 protein: CASSPRQGGTDTQYF. The part of the CDR3 DNA that was read is TGTGCCAGCTCCCCAAGGCAGGGGGGCACAGATACC.